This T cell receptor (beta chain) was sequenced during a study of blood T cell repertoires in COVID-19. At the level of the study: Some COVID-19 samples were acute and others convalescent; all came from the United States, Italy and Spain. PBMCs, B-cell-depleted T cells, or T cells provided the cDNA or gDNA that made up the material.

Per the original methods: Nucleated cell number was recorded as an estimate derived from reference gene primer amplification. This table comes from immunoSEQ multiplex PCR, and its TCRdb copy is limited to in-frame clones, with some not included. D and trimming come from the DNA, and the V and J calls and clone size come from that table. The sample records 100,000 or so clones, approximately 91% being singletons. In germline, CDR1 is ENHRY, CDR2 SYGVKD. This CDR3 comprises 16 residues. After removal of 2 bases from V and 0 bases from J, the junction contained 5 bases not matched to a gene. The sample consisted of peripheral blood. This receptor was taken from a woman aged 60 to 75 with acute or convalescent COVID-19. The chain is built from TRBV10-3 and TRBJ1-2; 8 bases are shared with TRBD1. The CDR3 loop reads CAISEGQGIANYGYTF. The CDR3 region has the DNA TGTGCCATCAGTGAGGGACAGGGCATAGCTAACTATGGCTACACCTTC.